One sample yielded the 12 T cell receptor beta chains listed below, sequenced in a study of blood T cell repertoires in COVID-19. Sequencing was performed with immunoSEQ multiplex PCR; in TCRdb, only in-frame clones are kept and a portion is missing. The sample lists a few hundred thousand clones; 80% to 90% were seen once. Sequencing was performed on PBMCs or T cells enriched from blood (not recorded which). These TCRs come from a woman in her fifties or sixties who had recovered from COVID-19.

CDR3 sequence: CASSRPSGYEQYF. For the CDR3, the DNA is TGTGCCAGCAGCCGTCCTTCGGGGTACGAGCAGTACTTC. The chain joins TRBV7-9 to TRBJ2-7; D is perhaps TRBD2 (5 bases). Trimming took 5 bases from V and 4 from J, leaving 12 bases between them. The CDR3 has 13 amino acids. Germline V gene sequence: CDR1 SEHNR, CDR2 FQNEAQ (reference sequence). Drawing the rest from reference TRBV7-9 and TRBJ2-7, the complete variable domain is DTGVSQNPRHKITKRGQNVTFRCDPISEHNRLYWYRQTLGQGPEFLTYFQNEAQLEKSRLLSDRFSAERPKGSFSTLEIQRTEQGDSAMYLCASSRPSGYEQYFGPGTRLTVT.

CDR3 bases: TGTGCCAGCAGGCCAAGGGGGACAGACTATGGCTACACCTTC. Its translation is CASRPRGTDYGYTF. The chain is built from TRBV6-5 and TRBJ1-2; 7 positions agree with TRBD1. CDR1 and CDR2 from the germline V gene are MNHEY and SVGAGI. The V gene end was trimmed by 6 bases and the J gene end by 3 bases; junction bases not matched to a gene: 7. This CDR3 is 14 amino acids long.

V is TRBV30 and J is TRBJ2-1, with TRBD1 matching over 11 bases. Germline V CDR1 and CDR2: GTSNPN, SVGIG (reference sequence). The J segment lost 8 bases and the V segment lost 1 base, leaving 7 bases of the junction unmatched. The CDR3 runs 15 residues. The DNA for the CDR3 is TGTGCCTGGAGTGCAGGACAGGGGGCGAGGGATGAGCAGTTCTTC. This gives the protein CAWSAGQGARDEQFF.

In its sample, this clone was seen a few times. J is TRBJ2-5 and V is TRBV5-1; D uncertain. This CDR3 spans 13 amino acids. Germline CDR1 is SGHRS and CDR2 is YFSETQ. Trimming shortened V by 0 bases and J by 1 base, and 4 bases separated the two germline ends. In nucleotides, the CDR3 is TGCGCCAGCAGCTTGGCCTCCCAAGAGACCCAGTACTTC. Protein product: CASSLASQETQYF.

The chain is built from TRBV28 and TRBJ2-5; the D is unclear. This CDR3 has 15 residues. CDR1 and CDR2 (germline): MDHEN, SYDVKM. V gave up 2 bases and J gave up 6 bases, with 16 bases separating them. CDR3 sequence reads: CASSLELGHDKTQYF. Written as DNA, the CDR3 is TGTGCCAGCAGTTTAGAACTGGGCCACGACAAGACCCAGTACTTC.

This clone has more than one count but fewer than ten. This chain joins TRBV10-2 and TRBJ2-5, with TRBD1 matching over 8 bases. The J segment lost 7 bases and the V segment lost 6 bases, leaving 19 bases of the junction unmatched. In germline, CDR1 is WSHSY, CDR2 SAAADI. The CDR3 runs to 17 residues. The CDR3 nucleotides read TGCGCCAGCAGGAGCCCTGATGGGACAGGTGGCCGGGCGACCCAGTACTTC. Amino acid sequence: CASRSPDGTGGRATQYF.

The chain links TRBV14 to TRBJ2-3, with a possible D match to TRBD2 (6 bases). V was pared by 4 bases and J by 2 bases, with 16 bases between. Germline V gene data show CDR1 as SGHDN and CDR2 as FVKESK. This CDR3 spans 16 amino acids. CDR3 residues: CASSLHTSSYTDTQYF. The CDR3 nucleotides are TGTGCCAGCAGCCTCCACACTAGCTCCTACACAGATACGCAGTATTTT.

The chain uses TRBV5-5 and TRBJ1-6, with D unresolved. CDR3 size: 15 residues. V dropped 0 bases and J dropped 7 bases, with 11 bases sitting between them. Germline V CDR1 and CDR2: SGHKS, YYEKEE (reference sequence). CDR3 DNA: TGTGCCAGCAGCTTGGATCCGGGGTCAAATTCACCCCTCCACTTT. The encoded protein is CASSLDPGSNSPLHF.

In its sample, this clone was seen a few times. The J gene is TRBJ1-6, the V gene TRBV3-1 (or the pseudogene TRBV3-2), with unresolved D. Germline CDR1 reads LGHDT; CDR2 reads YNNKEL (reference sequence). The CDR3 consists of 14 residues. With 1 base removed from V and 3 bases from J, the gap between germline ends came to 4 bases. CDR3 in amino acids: CASSQGVYNSPLHF. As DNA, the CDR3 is TGTGCCAGCAGCCAAGGAGTCTATAATTCACCCCTCCACTTT.

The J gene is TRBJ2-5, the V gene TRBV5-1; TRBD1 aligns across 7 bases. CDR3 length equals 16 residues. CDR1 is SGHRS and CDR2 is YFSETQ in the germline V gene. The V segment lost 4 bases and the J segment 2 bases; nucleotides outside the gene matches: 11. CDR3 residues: CASSQGRRGLQETQYF. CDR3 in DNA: TGCGCCAGCAGCCAGGGCCGTAGGGGGCTTCAAGAGACCCAGTACTTC.

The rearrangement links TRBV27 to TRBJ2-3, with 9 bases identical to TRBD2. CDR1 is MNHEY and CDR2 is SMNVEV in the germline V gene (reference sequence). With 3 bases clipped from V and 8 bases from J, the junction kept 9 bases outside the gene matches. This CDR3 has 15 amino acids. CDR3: CASSFIAGGVGTQYF. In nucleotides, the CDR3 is TGTGCCAGCAGTTTTATTGCGGGAGGGGTAGGTACGCAGTATTTT.

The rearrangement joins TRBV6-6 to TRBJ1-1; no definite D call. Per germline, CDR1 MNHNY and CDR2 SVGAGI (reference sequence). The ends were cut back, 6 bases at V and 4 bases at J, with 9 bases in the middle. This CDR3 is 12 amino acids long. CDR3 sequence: CASSIPGTEAFF. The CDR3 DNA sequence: TGTGCCAGCAGCATCCCAGGCACTGAAGCTTTCTTT.